This record covers a single T cell receptor beta chain. The target of this receptor is not known. The input lacks base qualities; no much larger clone sits a single base away. From the cysteine up to the phenylalanine, the CDR3 has a length of 16 residues. Only the CDR3 DNA is retained, 48 bases long and in frame from the first base. The data are from a study of T cell changes during pregnancy in multiple sclerosis (dated by TCRdb to about 2019). Study-wide context: In women with multiple sclerosis, the researchers looked at how the T cell repertoire shifted as pregnancy progressed.

The library was generated by the immunoSEQ multiplex PCR assay. TCRdb mirrors the immuneACCESS table, restricted to in-frame sequences. Some clones are absent from its copies; in checked studies, under half trace to an unresolved V gene, and the reason for the others is unknown. This sample is represented by around 130,000 clones; approximately 93% of them were singletons. Of the sample, roughly 5.7% falls within the top ten clones. The clonotype comes from a female donor with multiple sclerosis, enrolled in a pregnancy study. The material sequenced was peripheral blood, taken before pregnancy. The V and J genes are TRBV21-1 and TRBJ2-1; the table's D call, TRBD1, was not checked against the DNA. TRBV21-1 is classified as a pseudogene. The nucleotide sequence reads as follows: TGTGCCAGCAGCAAAAAGTGGACACCGTCCTACAATGAGCAGTTCTTC. Its amino acids are CASSKKWTPSYNEQFF.